This entry features one T cell receptor beta chain sequence. CDR1 and CDR2 (germline): MNHEY, SVGAGI. Trimming pared 0 bases from V and 5 bases from J, leaving 7 bases between. The CDR3 covers 13 residues. These data originate in a study of T cell changes during pregnancy in multiple sclerosis. Sequencing used immunoSEQ multiplex PCR; TCRdb keeps in-frame clones, though not all of them. The sample includes about 52,000 clones, almost 95% of them seen just once. The source was CD4+ T cells from peripheral blood mononuclear cells, collected in the third trimester of pregnancy. This rearrangement joins TRBV6-5 to TRBJ2-5; D gene ambiguous. The sequence came from a female donor with multiple sclerosis, enrolled in a pregnancy study. The CDR3: CASSYSETETQYF. The CDR3 DNA reads as TGTGCCAGCAGTTACTCCGAAACTGAGACCCAGTACTTC.